This section outlines one TCR beta chain sequence together with its context. Original processing notes: Estimated nucleated cell counts came from reference gene primer amplification. Profiling relied on immunoSEQ multiplex PCR, and the TCRdb table lists in-frame clones only, not all of them. V and J calls and clone size are those listed in that table; D and trimming were worked out from the DNA. The repertoire holds 150,000 to 200,000 clones, with 89% as singletons. This sample was taken from a study of blood T cell repertoires in COVID-19. Participant-reported clinical history was the basis for cohort assignment. Two negative PCRs, clearance, or symptom resolution characterized the recovered Cohort 3 donors. Between the trimmed V and J ends, which lost 4 bases and 1 base, there was a span of 7 bases. Germline-derived CDR1 and CDR2 are SEHNR and FQNEAQ (reference sequence). The CDR3 contains 13 residues.

What was sequenced was PBMCs or T cells enriched from blood (not recorded which). V gene TRBV7-9 combines with J gene TRBJ1-1; D remains ambiguous. The clonotype comes from a woman under 30 who had recovered from COVID-19. DNA for the CDR3: TGTGCCAGCAGCTACACACCGAACACTGAAGCTTTCTTT. This gives the protein CASSYTPNTEAFF.